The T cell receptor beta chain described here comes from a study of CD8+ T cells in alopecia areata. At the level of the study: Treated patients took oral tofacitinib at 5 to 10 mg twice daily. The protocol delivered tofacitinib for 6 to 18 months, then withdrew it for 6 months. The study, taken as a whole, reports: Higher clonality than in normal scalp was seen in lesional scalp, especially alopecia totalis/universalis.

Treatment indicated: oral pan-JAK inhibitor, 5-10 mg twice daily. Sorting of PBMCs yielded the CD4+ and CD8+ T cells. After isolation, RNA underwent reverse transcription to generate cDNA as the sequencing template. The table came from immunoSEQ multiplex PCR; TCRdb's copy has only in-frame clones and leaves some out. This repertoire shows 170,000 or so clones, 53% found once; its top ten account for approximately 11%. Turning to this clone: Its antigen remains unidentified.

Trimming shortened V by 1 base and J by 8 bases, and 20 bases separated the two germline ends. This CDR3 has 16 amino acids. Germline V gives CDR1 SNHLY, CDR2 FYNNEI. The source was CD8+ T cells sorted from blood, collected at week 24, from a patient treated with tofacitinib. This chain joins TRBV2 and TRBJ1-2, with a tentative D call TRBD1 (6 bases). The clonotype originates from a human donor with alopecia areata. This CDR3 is CASSEDQQGWGEGYTF. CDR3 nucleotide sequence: TGTGCCAGCAGTGAAGACCAACAGGGATGGGGAGAGGGCTACACCTTC. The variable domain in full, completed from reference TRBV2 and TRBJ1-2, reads EPEVTQTPSHQVTQMGQEVILRCVPISNHLYFYWYRQILGQKVEFLVSFYNNEISEKSEIFDDQFSVERPDGSNFTLKIRSTKLEDSAMYFCASSEDQQGWGEGYTFGSGTRLTVV.